Presented here are 20 T cell receptor beta chains from one specimen sequenced in a study of blood T cells in healthy people across ages. With a J-beta primer mix and a sample-barcoded 5' primer, a second PCR ran about 6 to 11 cycles. TCRdb redid the calling of the 5' RACE reads with MiXCR, one entry per CDR3 protein. The table lists hundreds of thousands of distinct CDR3 sequences, roughly 60% of them singletons. The material sequenced was blood. The receptors stem from a young man in good health.

The rearrangement uses TRBV7-6 and TRBJ2-7; D perhaps matches TRBD1 (6 bases). The CDR3 sequence is 14 residues long. CDR1 is SGHVS and CDR2 is FNYEAQ in the germline V gene. The V end lost 2 bases, the J end lost 10 bases, and 18 bases lay between the germline ends. The CDR3 region is CASSLPDEGDTQYF. The CDR3 DNA is TGTGCCAGCAGCTTACCCGACGAGGGGGATACCCAGTACTTC.

The chain links TRBV6-5 to TRBJ2-6; D gene uncertain. The germline V gene has CDR1 MNHEY and CDR2 SVGAGI. The V end lost 0 bases, the J end lost 0 bases, and 6 bases lay between the germline ends. The CDR3 is made up of 16 amino acids. CDR3 amino acids: CASSYSRNSGANVLTF. The CDR3 DNA follows: TGTGCCAGCAGTTACTCGAGAAACTCTGGGGCCAACGTCCTGACTTTC.

V usage is TRBV20-1 and J usage is TRBJ2-3, with TRBD2 identical over 7 bases. The CDR3 contains 16 residues. Germline CDR1 is DFQATT and CDR2 is SNEGSKA (reference sequence). V dropped 5 bases and J dropped 1; count of bases not matched to a gene: 12. This CDR3 reads CSADSPSGGGTDTQYF. The CDR3 coding sequence is TGCAGTGCTGATAGCCCTAGCGGTGGGGGCACAGATACGCAGTATTTT.

V usage is TRBV7-2 and J usage is TRBJ1-5, with 7 bases fitting TRBD1. CDR1 is SGHTA and CDR2 is FQGNSA in the germline V gene. The junction had 6 bases not matched to a gene; V was cut back by 1 base and J by 6 bases. The CDR3 sequence is 15 residues long. The DNA for the CDR3 is TGTGCCAGCAGCTTAGAGGGGGCGGCCACTCAGCCCCAGCATTTT. As protein: CASSLEGAATQPQHF.

This clonotype was counted only a few times. This chain joins TRBV6-5 and TRBJ2-4, with D hard to call. The J call may be in error: the DNA end matches TRBJ2-7 better. Looked up from germline, CDR1 is MNHEY and CDR2 is SVGAGI. The CDR3 is 13 amino acids. The CDR3 sequence: CASSTPTVYEQYF. In nucleotides, the CDR3 is TGTGCCAGCAGTACCCCAACAGTTTACGAGCAGTACTTC.

V gene TRBV9 combines with J gene TRBJ1-2; 9 nucleotides line up with TRBD1. This CDR3 comprises 14 residues. The germline gives CDR1 SGDLS, CDR2 YYNGEE. The V and J ends lost 4 bases and 4 bases, in that order; junction bases with no gene match: 5. In nucleotides, the CDR3 is TGTGCCAGCAGCATCACAGGGGGCGGCTATGGCTACACCTTC. It translates to CASSITGGGYGYTF.

This clonotype has a handful of counts. The V and J genes are TRBV6-6 and TRBJ1-2, with a possible D match to TRBD1 (5 bases). Trimming shortened V by 6 bases and J by 4 bases, and 15 bases separated the two germline ends. This CDR3 spans 14 amino acids. In germline, CDR1 is MNHNY, CDR2 SVGAGI (reference sequence). Here the CDR3 DNA reads TGTGCCAGCAGACCGGGGGAATCCTTCTATGGCTACACCTTC. This translates into CASRPGESFYGYTF.

The V call is TRBV10-3, the J call TRBJ1-5, with D perhaps matching TRBD1 (5 bases). Trimming left V 2 bases short and J 1 base short, with 9 bases between. Germline V gene lookup returns CDR1 ENHRY and CDR2 SYGVKD. This CDR3 is built from 15 residues. CDR3 bases: TGTGCCATCAGTGAGGTGGGGGAGAGCAATCAGCCCCAGCATTTT. Protein product: CAISEVGESNQPQHF.

The rearrangement uses TRBV11-2 and TRBJ2-3, with D maybe TRBD2 (5 bases). The CDR3 length is 17 residues. Germline V CDR1 and CDR2: SGHAT, FQNNGV. V lost 2 bases and J 0 bases, leaving 15 bases between the germline ends. The CDR3 loop is CASSLLGESYSTDTQYF. CDR3 coding DNA: TGTGCCAGCAGCTTACTCGGGGAGAGCTACAGCACAGATACGCAGTATTTT.

This clonotype appeared many times. The chain couples TRBV4-3 to TRBJ2-1; unclear D gene. CDR3 length: 16 residues. V shed 0 bases and J shed 3 bases, with 12 bases lying between them. Germline CDR1 LGHNA, CDR2 YSLEER. CDR3 amino acids: CASSQDQAFGYNEQFF. In nucleotides, the CDR3 is TGCGCCAGCAGCCAAGATCAGGCGTTCGGCTACAATGAGCAGTTCTTC.

This sequence joins TRBV28 and TRBJ2-7; 7 bases align to TRBD2. The CDR3 is made up of 13 amino acids. Germline-derived CDR1 and CDR2 are MDHEN and SYDVKM. Unmatched junction bases numbered 9, after V lost 10 bases and J lost 3 bases. CDR3 nucleotide sequence: TGTGCCACTGGGATGGGGGAGGGCTACGAGCAGTACTTC. Translating gives CATGMGEGYEQYF.

The chain links TRBV7-9 to TRBJ2-5, with 11 bases that match TRBD2. Germline CDR1 SEHNR, CDR2 FQNEAQ (reference sequence). The V and J ends lost 2 bases and 6 bases, in that order; junction bases with no gene match: 8. The CDR3 is 16 amino acids. CDR3 residues: CASSLFSGRAYKTQYF. The CDR3 DNA reads TGTGCCAGCAGCTTATTTAGCGGGAGGGCATATAAGACCCAGTACTTC.

This clonotype appeared a single time. The chain links TRBV30 to TRBJ1-5; a weak D match, TRBD1 (6 bases). The CDR3 has 12 amino acids. Germline-derived CDR1 and CDR2 are GTSNPN and SVGIG (reference sequence). The V end lost 2 bases, the J end lost 6 bases, and 8 bases lay between the germline ends. DNA of the CDR3: TGTGCCTGGAGTACAGGGAGTCAGCCCCAGCATTTT. As protein: CAWSTGSQPQHF.

V and J are TRBV29-1 and TRBJ2-5; perhaps TRBD2 as D (5 bases). The DNA end is a closer match to TRBJ2-7, so the J assignment may be wrong. The CDR3 contains 11 residues. The germline V gene encodes CDR1 SQVTM and CDR2 ANQGSEA. The CDR3 loop reads CSGELPGEQYF. The CDR3 bases are TGCAGCGGGGAGCTACCGGGCGAGCAGTACTTC.

This clonotype was seen a few times. CDR3 in DNA: TGTGCCAGCAGCTTAAGAGACATCGGGGATACAGATACGCAGTATTTT. The encoded protein is CASSLRDIGDTDTQYF. This chain uses TRBV7-9 with TRBJ2-3; D possibly corresponds to TRBD2 (5 bases). The germline V gene encodes CDR1 SEHNR and CDR2 FQNEAQ (reference sequence). The CDR3 is made up of 16 amino acids. V lost 2 bases and J lost 3, with 15 bases in between.

The chain uses TRBV9 and TRBJ2-5, with D uncertain. From germline, CDR1 is SGDLS and CDR2 YYNGEE. The CDR3 is 16 amino acids. V lost 4 bases and J 2 bases, leaving 18 bases between the germline ends. The CDR3 loop is CASSPRWKGLQETQYF. CDR3 in DNA: TGTGCCAGCAGCCCACGTTGGAAAGGATTGCAAGAGACCCAGTACTTC.

The chain has TRBV7-9 and TRBJ1-1; TRBD1 matches 9 bases. Trimming cost V 5 bases and J 4 bases; bases outside gene matches: 5. Per the germline V gene, CDR1 is SEHNR and CDR2 is FQNEAQ (reference sequence). CDR3 length: 14 amino acids. The CDR3 reads CASSQQQGATEAFF. The CDR3 nucleotides are TGTGCCAGCAGCCAGCAACAGGGGGCCACTGAAGCTTTCTTT.

Regarding this clonotype: A much larger clone differs from this one at a single base, so this may be a read error. V and J are TRBV11-2 and TRBJ2-1, with 7 bases that match TRBD1. The length of the CDR3 is 13 residues. The germline gives CDR1 SGHAT, CDR2 FQNNGV. The CDR3 region is CASRLDRVDEQFF. In DNA, the CDR3 is TGTGCCAGCCGCTTAGACAGGGTTGATGAGCAGTTCTTC.

The J gene is TRBJ1-1, the V gene TRBV20-1, with TRBD1 matching over 8 bases. Per germline, CDR1 DFQATT and CDR2 SNEGSKA (reference sequence). The V and J ends lost 0 bases and 1 base, in that order; junction bases with no gene match: 10. CDR3 length equals 17 residues. CDR3: CSARDLVGQGSNTEAFF. The CDR3 DNA reads TGCAGTGCTAGAGACCTAGTCGGACAGGGATCGAACACTGAAGCTTTCTTT.

In its sample, this clonotype was seen a few times. The gene calls are TRBV6-5 and TRBJ2-7, with TRBD2 as a possible D gene (5 bases). Germline values: CDR1 MNHEY, CDR2 SVGAGI. V was pared by 0 bases and J by 6 bases, with 9 bases between. The CDR3 runs to 13 residues. The CDR3 DNA reads TGTGCCAGCAGTTACTCGATTACTAGCGAGCAGTACTTC. Protein product: CASSYSITSEQYF.